Reported below is one T cell receptor beta chain. Its antigen remains unidentified. 13 Jbeta primers and 60 Vbeta primers were used for the PCR. Using immunoSEQ multiplex PCR, the repertoire was profiled, and TCRdb retains in-frame clones only, with some absent. The sample has about 180,000 clones, just under 80% seen once. The donors comprised healthy bone marrow donors. These data originate in a study of cytomegalovirus exposure and HLA in healthy donors. The wider study: In a previous analysis, around 120 million unique TCR beta sequences were found from about 190 million T cells. The study's early data release held about 80 million unique TCRs from HLA-typed donors.

This CDR3 is built from 15 residues. V was cut by 5 bases and J by 1 base, with 15 bases left in between. In germline, CDR1 is MNHEY, CDR2 SMNVEV (reference sequence). Study-wide results and caveats: Under in vitro conditions, three CMV-associated chains were confirmed as specific for CMV antigens.

The sample consisted of PBMCs. V gene TRBV27 combines with J gene TRBJ2-7; possible D gene TRBD1, 6 bases. The sequence derives from a woman in her twenties or thirties in good health and CMV-seronegative. The CDR3 region is CASSPRVGGSYEQYF. In DNA, the CDR3 is TGTGCCAGCAGTCCTCGGGTAGGGGGATCCTACGAGCAGTACTTC.